This TCR beta chain was captured in a study of blood T cell repertoires in COVID-19. The overall study: Sites across the United States, Italy and Spain contributed samples from acute and convalescent COVID-19.

Germline CDR1 and CDR2: SGHTS and YDEGEE. V shed 10 bases, J shed 8 bases, and the junction held 15 bases outside the gene matches. CDR3 length: 14 amino acids. Produced via immunoSEQ multiplex PCR; TCRdb's table is partial and in-frame only. The sample has 250,000 to 300,000 clones, approximately 89% seen once. The TCR originated in a woman aged 55-75 years who had recovered from COVID-19. Specimen: PBMCs or T cells enriched from blood (not recorded which). The chain couples TRBV5-8 to TRBJ2-1; 7 bases align to TRBD2. Here the CDR3 reads CAAEREGPWHEQFF. In nucleotides, the CDR3 is TGTGCCGCCGAGAGGGAGGGCCCTTGGCATGAGCAGTTCTTC.